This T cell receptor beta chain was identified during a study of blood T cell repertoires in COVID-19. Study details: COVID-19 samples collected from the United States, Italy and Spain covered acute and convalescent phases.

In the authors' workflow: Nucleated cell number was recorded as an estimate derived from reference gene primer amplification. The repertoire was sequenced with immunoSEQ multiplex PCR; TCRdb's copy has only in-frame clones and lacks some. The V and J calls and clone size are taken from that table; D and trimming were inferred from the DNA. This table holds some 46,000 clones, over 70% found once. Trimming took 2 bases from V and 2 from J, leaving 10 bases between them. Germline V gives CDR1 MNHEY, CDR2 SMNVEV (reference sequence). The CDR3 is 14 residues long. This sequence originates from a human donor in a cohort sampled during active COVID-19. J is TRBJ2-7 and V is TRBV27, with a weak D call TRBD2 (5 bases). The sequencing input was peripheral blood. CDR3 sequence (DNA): TGTGCCAGCAGTTTAGGTCGGGGAACCTACGAGCAGTACTTC. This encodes CASSLGRGTYEQYF.